This TCR beta chain comes out of a study of blood T cell repertoires in COVID-19. In the study overall: There were acute and convalescent COVID-19 samples, and they came from the United States, Italy and Spain. T cells, B-cell-depleted T cells, or PBMCs supplied cDNA or gDNA.

This table comes from immunoSEQ multiplex PCR, and its TCRdb copy is limited to in-frame clones, with some not included. The sample has tens of thousands of clones; 88% are singletons. The CDR3 runs 13 residues. Germline assignment: CDR1 LGHNA and CDR2 YNFKEQ. The source material was PBMCs or T cells enriched from blood (not recorded which). This sequence was found in a woman aged 40 to 50 who had recovered from COVID-19. This chain joins TRBV4-2 and TRBJ2-3, with 11 nucleotides matching TRBD2. The chain's CDR3 is CASSGGFTDTQYF. The CDR3 DNA follows: TGTGCTTCTAGCGGGGGGTTTACAGATACGCAGTATTTT.